The 10 T cell receptor beta chains listed next were all sequenced from one sample in a study of OX40 agonist ivuxolimab in advanced cancers. The table came from immunoSEQ multiplex PCR; TCRdb's copy has only in-frame clones and leaves some out. The sample lists tens of thousands of clones, roughly 84% occurring once. Sequenced here: CD4+ or CD8+ T cells sorted from blood, sampled in a trial of the OX40 agonist ivuxolimab. All receptors derive from an adult with an advanced solid tumor such as melanoma, head and neck, liver or kidney cancer.

The chain combines TRBV7-3 with TRBJ2-3, with 10 bases matching TRBD2. The junction had 8 bases not matched to a gene; V was cut back by 5 bases and J by 6 bases. Per the germline V gene, CDR1 is SGHTA and CDR2 is FQGTGA. CDR3 length: 15 amino acids. CDR3 sequence reads: CASSAGLAAGDTQYF. As DNA, the CDR3 is TGTGCCAGCAGCGCCGGACTAGCGGCCGGGGATACGCAGTATTTT.

Written as DNA, the CDR3 is TGCGCCAGCAGCCGCCGGACCCTGGCGGGGGCGAACACCGGGGAGCTGTTTTTT. It codes for CASSRRTLAGANTGELFF. The chain has TRBV4-1 and TRBJ2-2, with 7 bases matching TRBD2. CDR3 length: 18 residues. Germline assignment: CDR1 MGHRA and CDR2 YSYEKL. Trimming cost V 4 bases and J 0 bases; bases outside gene matches: 11.

The chain links TRBV4-1 to TRBJ1-4; unclear D gene. V was cut by 0 bases and J by 8 bases, with 13 bases left in between. The CDR3 is made up of 15 amino acids. Germline-derived CDR1 and CDR2 are MGHRA and YSYEKL. CDR3 in amino acids: CASSQDWVLGEKLFF. The CDR3 DNA reads TGCGCCAGCAGCCAAGATTGGGTACTGGGGGAAAAACTGTTTTTT.

The J gene is TRBJ2-1, the V gene TRBV4-3; TRBD2 might be the D (5 bases). The CDR3 runs 15 residues. The V gene's germline CDR1 is LGHNA and CDR2 YSLEER. The ends were cut back, 3 bases at V and 2 bases at J, with 11 bases in the middle. The CDR3 nucleotides are TGCGCCAGCAGCCAGGCCCCCGGGACCTACAATGAGCAGTTCTTC. Its translation is CASSQAPGTYNEQFF.

This clone occurred once. J is TRBJ1-5 and V is TRBV7-9, with D maybe TRBD1 (6 bases). This CDR3 comprises 13 residues. Germline loops: CDR1 SEHNR, CDR2 FQNEAQ (reference sequence). The ends were cut back, 9 bases at V and 1 base at J, with 10 bases in the middle. Here the CDR3 DNA reads TGTGCCAGTCGCACAGGGAGCAATCAGCCCCAGCATTTT. Translated, it gives CASRTGSNQPQHF.

The rearrangement joins TRBV6-1 to TRBJ2-5, with TRBD2 matching over 8 bases. V was pared by 0 bases and J by 1 base, with 4 bases of the junction left unmatched. CDR3 size: 16 residues. Per the germline V gene, CDR1 is MNHNS and CDR2 is SASEGT. CDR3 nucleotides: TGTGCCAGCAGTGAAGCCCTGGCGGGGGGCCAAGAGACCCAGTACTTC. Its translation is CASSEALAGGQETQYF.

The chain links TRBV7-2 to TRBJ2-3; 9 bases match TRBD1. V gave up 2 bases and J gave up 6 bases; unmatched junction bases: 6. The CDR3 contains 15 residues. Germline assignment: CDR1 SGHTA and CDR2 FQGNSA. The CDR3 region has the DNA TGTGCCAGCAGCTTATCCGACAGGGGGTGGGATACGCAGTATTTT. This codes for CASSLSDRGWDTQYF. Filled out from reference TRBV7-2 and TRBJ2-3, the complete variable domain reads GAGVSQSPSNKVTEKGKDVELRCDPISGHTALYWYRQSLGQGLEFLIYFQGNSAPDKSGLPSDRFSAERTGGSVSTLTIQRTQQEDSAVYLCASSLSDRGWDTQYFGPGTRLTVL.

V and J are TRBV28 and TRBJ2-2, with D tentatively TRBD1 (6 bases). Trimming removed 8 bases from V and 4 bases from J, with 14 bases in between. Per the germline V gene, CDR1 is MDHEN and CDR2 is SYDVKM. The CDR3 has 14 amino acids. The CDR3: CASHQTGSTGELFF. Written as DNA, the CDR3 is TGTGCCAGCCATCAAACAGGGAGCACCGGGGAGCTGTTTTTT.

The V and J genes are TRBV6-5 and TRBJ1-2, with D unclear. Germline V CDR1 and CDR2: MNHEY, SVGAGI. The CDR3 loop spans 15 amino acids. The germline V and J ends were trimmed by 0 bases and 8 bases, with 16 bases remaining between them. CDR3 nucleotide sequence: TGTGCCAGCAGTTACTCGAGGAGGGAGGCGAGAGGCTACACCTTC. Its protein is CASSYSRREARGYTF.

The rearrangement joins TRBV19 to TRBJ1-5; D is unresolved. Trimming took off 4 bases at V and 0 bases at J, with 10 bases between the two ends. Per germline, CDR1 LNHDA and CDR2 SQIVND (reference sequence). The length of the CDR3 is 15 residues. The CDR3 protein is CASSTLIISNQPQHF. The CDR3 DNA is TGTGCCAGTAGTACTCTTATCATTAGCAATCAGCCCCAGCATTTT.